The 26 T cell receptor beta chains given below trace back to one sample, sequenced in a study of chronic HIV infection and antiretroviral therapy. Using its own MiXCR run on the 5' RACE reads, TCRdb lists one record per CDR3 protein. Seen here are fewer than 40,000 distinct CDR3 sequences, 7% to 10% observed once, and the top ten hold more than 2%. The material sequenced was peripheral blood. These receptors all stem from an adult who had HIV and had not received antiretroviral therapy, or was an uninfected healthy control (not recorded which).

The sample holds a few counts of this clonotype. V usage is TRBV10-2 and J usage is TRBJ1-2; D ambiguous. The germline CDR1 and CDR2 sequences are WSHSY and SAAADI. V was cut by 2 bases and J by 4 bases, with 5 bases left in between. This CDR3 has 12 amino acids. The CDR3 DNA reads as TGCGCCAGCAGTGAGGGTCCCTATGGCTACACCTTC. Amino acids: CASSEGPYGYTF.

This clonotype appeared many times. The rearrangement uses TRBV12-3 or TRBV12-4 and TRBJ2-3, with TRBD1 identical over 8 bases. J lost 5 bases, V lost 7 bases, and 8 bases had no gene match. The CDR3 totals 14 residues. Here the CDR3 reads CASNIGQGGDTQYF. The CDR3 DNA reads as TGTGCCAGCAACATCGGACAGGGTGGAGATACGCAGTATTTT.

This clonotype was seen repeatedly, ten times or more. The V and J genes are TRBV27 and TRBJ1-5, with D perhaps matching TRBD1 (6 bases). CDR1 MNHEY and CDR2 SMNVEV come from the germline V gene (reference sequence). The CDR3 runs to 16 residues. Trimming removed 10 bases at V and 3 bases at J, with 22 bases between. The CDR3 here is CATKGGPPYSNQPQHF. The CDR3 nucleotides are TGTGCCACAAAAGGGGGGCCTCCATACTCCAATCAGCCCCAGCATTTT.

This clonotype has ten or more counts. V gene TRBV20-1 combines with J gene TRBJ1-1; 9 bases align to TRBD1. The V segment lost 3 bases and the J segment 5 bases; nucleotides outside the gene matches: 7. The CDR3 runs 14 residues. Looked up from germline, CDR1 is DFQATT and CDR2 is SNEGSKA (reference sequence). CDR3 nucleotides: TGCAGTGCTAGCCCACAGGGGGCATTAACTGAAGCTTTCTTT. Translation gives CSASPQGALTEAFF.

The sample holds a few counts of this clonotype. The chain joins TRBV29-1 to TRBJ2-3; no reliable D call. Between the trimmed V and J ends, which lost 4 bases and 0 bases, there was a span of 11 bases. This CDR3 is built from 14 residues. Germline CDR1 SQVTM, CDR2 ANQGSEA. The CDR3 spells CSVVVQRSTDTQYF. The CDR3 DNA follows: TGCAGCGTTGTTGTACAGCGAAGCACAGATACGCAGTATTTT.

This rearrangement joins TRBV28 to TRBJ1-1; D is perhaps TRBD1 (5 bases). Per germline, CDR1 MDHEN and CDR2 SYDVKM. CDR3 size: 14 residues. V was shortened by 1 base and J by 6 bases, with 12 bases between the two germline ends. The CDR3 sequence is CASSLSRGTAEAFF. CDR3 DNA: TGTGCCAGCAGTTTATCCCGGGGGACCGCTGAAGCTTTCTTT.

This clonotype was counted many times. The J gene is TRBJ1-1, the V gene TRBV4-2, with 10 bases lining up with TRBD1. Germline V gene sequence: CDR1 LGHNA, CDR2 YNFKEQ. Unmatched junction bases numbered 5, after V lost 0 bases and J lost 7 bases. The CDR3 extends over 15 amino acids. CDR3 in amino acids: CASSQDRGQGFEAFF. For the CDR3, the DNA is TGTGCCAGCAGCCAAGATAGGGGACAGGGGTTTGAAGCTTTCTTT.

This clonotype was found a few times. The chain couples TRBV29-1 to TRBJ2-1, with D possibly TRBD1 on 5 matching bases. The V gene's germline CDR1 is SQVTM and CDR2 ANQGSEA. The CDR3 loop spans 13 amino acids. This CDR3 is CSSLGQAGNEQFF. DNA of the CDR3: TGCAGTTCCCTGGGGCAGGCCGGCAATGAGCAGTTCTTC.

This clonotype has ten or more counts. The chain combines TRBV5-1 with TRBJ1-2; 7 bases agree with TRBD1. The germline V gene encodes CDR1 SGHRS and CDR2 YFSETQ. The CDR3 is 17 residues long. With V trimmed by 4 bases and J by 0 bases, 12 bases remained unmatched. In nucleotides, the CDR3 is TGCGCCAGCAGCCCACAAAGGGACAGCGTTGCTAACTATGGCTACACCTTC. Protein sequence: CASSPQRDSVANYGYTF.

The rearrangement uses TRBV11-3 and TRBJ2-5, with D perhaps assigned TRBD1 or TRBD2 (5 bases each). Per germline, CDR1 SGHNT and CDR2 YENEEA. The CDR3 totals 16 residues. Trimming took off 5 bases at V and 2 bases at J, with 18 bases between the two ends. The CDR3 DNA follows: TGTGCCAGCAGCCCCGGGGCTGTTAGGGGTCAAGAGACCCAGTACTTC. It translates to CASSPGAVRGQETQYF.

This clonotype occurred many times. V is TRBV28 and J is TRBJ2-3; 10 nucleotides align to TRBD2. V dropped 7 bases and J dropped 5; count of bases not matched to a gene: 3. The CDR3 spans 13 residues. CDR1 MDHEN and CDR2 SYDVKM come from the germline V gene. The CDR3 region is CASIPSGRDTQYF. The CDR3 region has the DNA TGTGCCAGCATCCCTAGCGGGAGAGATACGCAGTATTTT.

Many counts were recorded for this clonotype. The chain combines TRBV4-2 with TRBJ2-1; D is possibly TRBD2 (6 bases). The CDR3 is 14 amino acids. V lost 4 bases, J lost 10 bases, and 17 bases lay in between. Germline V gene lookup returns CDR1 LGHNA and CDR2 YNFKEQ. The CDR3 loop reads CASSPSGTFSEQFF. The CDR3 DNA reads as TGTGCCAGCAGCCCCTCCGGGACTTTTAGCGAGCAGTTCTTC.

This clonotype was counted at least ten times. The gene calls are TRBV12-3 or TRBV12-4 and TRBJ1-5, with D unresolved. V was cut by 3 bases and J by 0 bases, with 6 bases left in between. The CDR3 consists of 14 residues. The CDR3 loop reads CASSFRTSNQPQHF. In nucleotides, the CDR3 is TGTGCCAGCAGTTTTCGAACTAGCAATCAGCCCCAGCATTTT.

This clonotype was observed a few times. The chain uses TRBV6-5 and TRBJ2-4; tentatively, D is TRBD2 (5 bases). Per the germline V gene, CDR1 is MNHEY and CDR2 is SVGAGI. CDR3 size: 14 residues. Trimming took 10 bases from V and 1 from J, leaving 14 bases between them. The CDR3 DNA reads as TGTGCCACCCGCGGATCGGGGGCCAAAAACATTCAGTACTTC. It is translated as CATRGSGAKNIQYF.

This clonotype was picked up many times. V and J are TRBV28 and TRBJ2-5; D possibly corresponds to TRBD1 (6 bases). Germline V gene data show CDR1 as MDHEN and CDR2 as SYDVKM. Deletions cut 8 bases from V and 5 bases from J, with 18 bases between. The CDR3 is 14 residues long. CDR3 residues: CASSPGTGLETQYF. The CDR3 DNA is TGTGCCAGCTCCCCAGGAACAGGGCTGGAGACCCAGTACTTC.

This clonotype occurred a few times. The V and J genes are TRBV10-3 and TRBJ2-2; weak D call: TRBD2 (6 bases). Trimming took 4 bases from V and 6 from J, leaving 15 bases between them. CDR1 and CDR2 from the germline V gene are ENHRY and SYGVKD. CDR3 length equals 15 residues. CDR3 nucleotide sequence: TGTGCCATCAGTGTAGGAACGGGAGTCGCCGGGGAGCTGTTTTTT. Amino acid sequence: CAISVGTGVAGELFF.

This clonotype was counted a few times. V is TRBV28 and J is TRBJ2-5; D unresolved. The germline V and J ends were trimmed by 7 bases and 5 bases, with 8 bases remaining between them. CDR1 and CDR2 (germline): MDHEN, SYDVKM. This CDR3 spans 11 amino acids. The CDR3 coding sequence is TGTGCCAGCACCAAAACGGAGACCCAGTACTTC. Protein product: CASTKTETQYF.

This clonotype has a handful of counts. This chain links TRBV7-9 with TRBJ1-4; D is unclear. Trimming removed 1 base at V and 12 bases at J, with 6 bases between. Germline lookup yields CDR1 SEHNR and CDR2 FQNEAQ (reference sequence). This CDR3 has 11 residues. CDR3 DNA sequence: TGTGCCAGCAGCTTAGACAAGGAACTGTTTTTT. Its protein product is CASSLDKELFF. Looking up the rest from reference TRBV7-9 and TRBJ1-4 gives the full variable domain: DTGVSQNPRHKITKRGQNVTFRCDPISEHNRLYWYRQTLGQGPEFLTYFQNEAQLEKSRLLSDRFSAERPKGSFSTLEIQRTEQGDSAMYLCASSLDKELFFGSGTQLSVL.

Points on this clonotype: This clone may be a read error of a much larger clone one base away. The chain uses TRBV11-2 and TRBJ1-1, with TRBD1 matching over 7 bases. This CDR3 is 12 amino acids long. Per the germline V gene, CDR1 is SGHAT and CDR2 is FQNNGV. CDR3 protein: CASRLGTVRAFF. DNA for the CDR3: TGTGCCAGCAGGTTAGGGACAGTCCGGGCTTTCTTT.

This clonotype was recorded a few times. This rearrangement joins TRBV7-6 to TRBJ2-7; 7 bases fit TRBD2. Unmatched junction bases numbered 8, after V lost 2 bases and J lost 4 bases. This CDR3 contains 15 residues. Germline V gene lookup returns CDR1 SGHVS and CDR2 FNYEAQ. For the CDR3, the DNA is TGTGCCAGCAGCTTATCGGAAGCGGGGAATTACGAGCAGTACTTC. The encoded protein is CASSLSEAGNYEQYF.

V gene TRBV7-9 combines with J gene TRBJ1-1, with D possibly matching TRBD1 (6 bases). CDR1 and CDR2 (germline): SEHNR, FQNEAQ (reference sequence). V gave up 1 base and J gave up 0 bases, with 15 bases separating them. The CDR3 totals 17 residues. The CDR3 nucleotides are TGTGCCAGCAGCTTAGAACCGGGACACTCCCTGAACACTGAAGCTTTCTTT. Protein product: CASSLEPGHSLNTEAFF.

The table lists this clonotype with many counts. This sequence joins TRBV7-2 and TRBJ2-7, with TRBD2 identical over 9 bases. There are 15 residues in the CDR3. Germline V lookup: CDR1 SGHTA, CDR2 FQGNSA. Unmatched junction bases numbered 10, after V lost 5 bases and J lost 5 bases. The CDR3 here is CASSLQYLAGHEQYF. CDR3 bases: TGTGCCAGCAGCCTCCAGTACCTAGCGGGACACGAGCAGTACTTC.

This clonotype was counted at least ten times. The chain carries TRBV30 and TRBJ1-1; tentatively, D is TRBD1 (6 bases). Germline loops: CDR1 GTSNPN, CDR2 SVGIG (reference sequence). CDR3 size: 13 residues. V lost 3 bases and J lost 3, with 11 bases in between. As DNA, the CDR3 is TGTGCCTGGAGGACACAGGGAGACACTGAAGCTTTCTTT. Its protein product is CAWRTQGDTEAFF.

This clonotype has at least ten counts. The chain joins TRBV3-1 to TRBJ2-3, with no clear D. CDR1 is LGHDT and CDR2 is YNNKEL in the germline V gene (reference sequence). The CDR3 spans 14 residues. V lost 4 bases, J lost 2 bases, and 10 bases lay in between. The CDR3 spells CASSPGAITDTQYF. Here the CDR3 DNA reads TGTGCCAGCAGCCCCGGAGCCATCACAGATACGCAGTATTTT.

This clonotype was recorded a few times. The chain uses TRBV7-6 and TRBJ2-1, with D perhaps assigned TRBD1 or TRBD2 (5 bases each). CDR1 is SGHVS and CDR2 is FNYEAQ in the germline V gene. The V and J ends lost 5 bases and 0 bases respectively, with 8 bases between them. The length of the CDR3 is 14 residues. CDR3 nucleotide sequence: TGTGCCAGCAGCCCCGGGACCTCCTACAATGAGCAGTTCTTC. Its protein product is CASSPGTSYNEQFF.

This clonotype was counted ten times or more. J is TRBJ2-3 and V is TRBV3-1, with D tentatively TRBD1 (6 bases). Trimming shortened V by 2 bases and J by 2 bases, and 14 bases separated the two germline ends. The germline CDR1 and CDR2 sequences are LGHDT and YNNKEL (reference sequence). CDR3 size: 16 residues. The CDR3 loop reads CASSQPTGSVTDTQYF. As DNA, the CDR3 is TGTGCCAGCAGCCAACCCACAGGGTCGGTCACAGATACGCAGTATTTT.